This T cell receptor (beta chain) was recovered during a study of PD-L1 blockade in urothelial cancer. About the research overall: Blood samples contained a median about 130,000 T cells.

The data were produced by immunoSEQ multiplex PCR, yet TCRdb's version contains in-frame clones alone and is incomplete. The data contain tens of thousands of clones, about 90% of them singletons. Germline CDR1 and CDR2: MNHEY and SMNVEV (reference sequence). This CDR3 region has 15 residues. Trimming at V came to 4 bases and at J to 9 bases, leaving 8 bases not matched to a gene. Time point here: peripheral blood 6 weeks after treatment start. This sequence joins TRBV27 and TRBJ2-1, with 11 nucleotides matching TRBD2. This sequence originates from a man between 65 and 80 years old with urothelial cancer. The sequencing here drew on PBMCs, taken around atezolizumab (anti-PD-L1) treatment. The CDR3 DNA follows: TGTGCCAGCAGTTCCGTAGCGGGAGGGCATCGTGAGCAGTTCTTC. It specifies CASSSVAGGHREQFF.